The 27 T cell receptor beta chains given below trace back to one sample, sequenced in a study of PD-L1 blockade in urothelial cancer. TCRdb's table, derived via immunoSEQ multiplex PCR, lists solely in-frame clones and lacks some. Of some 31,000 clones listed, 79% were seen once; the top ten hold 3% to 3.5%. Time point given: peripheral blood 6 weeks after treatment start. The sample was PBMCs, taken around atezolizumab (anti-PD-L1) treatment. The origin of the receptors is a man between 70 and 80 years old with urothelial cancer.

The chain links TRBV4-3 to TRBJ2-5; possibly TRBD2 for D (6 bases). Looked up from germline, CDR1 is LGHNA and CDR2 is YSLEER. This CDR3 is built from 14 residues. Trimming removed 2 bases at V and 4 bases at J, with 11 bases between. The CDR3, as DNA: TGCGCCAGCAGCCAATTGCGGGAAGGAGAGACCCAGTACTTC. The encoded protein is CASSQLREGETQYF.

The rearrangement joins TRBV18 to TRBJ2-2; TRBD1 might be the D (5 bases). This CDR3 comprises 14 residues. Trimming removed 2 bases from V and 5 bases from J, with 9 bases in between. Germline assignment: CDR1 KGHSH and CDR2 LQKENI. CDR3 in DNA: TGTGCCAGCTCACCAGGCAGGGCTACCGGGGAGCTGTTTTTT. This sequence encodes CASSPGRATGELFF.

This clone was detected once. The rearrangement uses TRBV6-1 and TRBJ2-7, with 9 bases matching TRBD1. This CDR3 has 14 amino acids. Germline CDR1 is MNHNS and CDR2 is SASEGT. V dropped 4 bases and J dropped 5; count of bases not matched to a gene: 6. DNA of the CDR3: TGTGCCAGCAGTGGCCGGGACAGGGTGGACGAGCAGTACTTC. This translates into CASSGRDRVDEQYF.

The chain carries TRBV29-1 and TRBJ2-2; perhaps TRBD1 as D (6 bases). V lost 8 bases, J lost 3 bases, and 10 bases lay in between. CDR3 size: 12 residues. CDR1 SQVTM and CDR2 ANQGSEA come from the germline V gene. The CDR3 sequence: CSTSGDTGELFF. For the CDR3, the DNA is TGCAGCACCTCAGGGGACACCGGGGAGCTGTTTTTT.

The V gene is TRBV6-5, the J gene TRBJ2-3, with D perhaps TRBD2 (6 bases). The V gene lost 6 bases and the J gene lost 6 bases, with 19 bases spanning the gap. CDR1 is MNHEY, CDR2 SVGAGI, per germline. The CDR3 is 15 amino acids. CDR3 sequence: CASSQGLARGDTQYF. The CDR3 DNA reads TGTGCCAGCAGCCAGGGACTTGCACGAGGGGATACGCAGTATTTT.

The CDR3 here is CASSFPSSGRSYEQYF. The CDR3 nucleotides are TGTGCCAGCAGCTTCCCCTCTAGCGGGCGCTCCTACGAGCAGTACTTC. The V call is TRBV7-2, the J call TRBJ2-7; the match to TRBD2 covers 8 bases. The CDR3 sequence is 16 residues long. Germline CDR1 SGHTA, CDR2 FQGNSA. The J segment lost 0 bases and the V segment lost 3 bases, leaving 7 bases of the junction unmatched. Together with reference TRBV7-2 and TRBJ2-7, the CDR3 gives the full variable domain: GAGVSQSPSNKVTEKGKDVELRCDPISGHTALYWYRQSLGQGLEFLIYFQGNSAPDKSGLPSDRFSAERTGGSVSTLTIQRTQQEDSAVYLCASSFPSSGRSYEQYFGPGTRLTVT.

J is TRBJ2-1 and V is TRBV28; 13 bases line up with TRBD2. Unmatched junction bases numbered 4, after V lost 6 bases and J lost 8 bases. This CDR3 spans 14 amino acids. Germline V gene lookup returns CDR1 MDHEN and CDR2 SYDVKM. The CDR3 loop reads CASSRLAGGDEQFF. CDR3 bases: TGTGCCAGCAGCCGACTAGCGGGAGGAGATGAGCAGTTCTTC.

The chain uses TRBV30 and TRBJ2-7, with 8 bases lining up with TRBD1. Germline loops: CDR1 GTSNPN, CDR2 SVGIG (reference sequence). J gave up 9 bases and V 1 base, and 8 bases lay outside the gene matches. The CDR3 has 13 amino acids. The DNA for the CDR3 is TGTGCCTGGAGTGACGGGACAGGACCTCTGCAGTACTTC. Protein: CAWSDGTGPLQYF.

The chain joins TRBV29-1 to TRBJ1-2; D perhaps matches TRBD1 (6 bases). CDR1 SQVTM and CDR2 ANQGSEA come from the germline V gene. The CDR3 is made up of 13 amino acids. V dropped 6 bases and J dropped 4 bases, with 15 bases sitting between them. The CDR3 sequence is CSVETGSGYGYTF. DNA of the CDR3: TGCAGCGTAGAAACAGGGTCAGGCTATGGCTACACCTTC.

The chain carries TRBV19 and TRBJ1-5; 7 bases match TRBD1. In germline, CDR1 is LNHDA, CDR2 SQIVND (reference sequence). V lost 4 bases and J lost 6; bases outside the gene matches: 9. The CDR3 runs 15 residues. The CDR3 reads CASSRGRGSIQPQHF. The DNA of the CDR3 is TGTGCCAGTAGTAGGGGCAGGGGGTCAATTCAGCCCCAGCATTTT.

The chain has TRBV19 and TRBJ2-1, with D possibly TRBD1 on 6 matching bases. This CDR3 contains 19 residues. The V gene's germline CDR1 is LNHDA and CDR2 SQIVND (reference sequence). V was shortened by 5 bases and J by 0 bases, with 23 bases between the two germline ends. CDR3: CASSLRKVTGPSSYNEQFF. As DNA, the CDR3 is TGTGCCAGTAGTCTCCGAAAAGTTACAGGGCCAAGCTCCTACAATGAGCAGTTCTTC.

This chain connects TRBV5-6 to TRBJ1-2, with D perhaps TRBD1 (5 bases). The CDR3 totals 16 residues. Per germline, CDR1 SGHDT and CDR2 YYEEEE. Trimming cost V 1 base and J 3 bases, with 16 bases left between them. The DNA for the CDR3 is TGTGCCAGCAGCTTGTTTTGGGGGGAGACAGACTATGGCTACACCTTC. It specifies CASSLFWGETDYGYTF.

The gene calls are TRBV11-1 and TRBJ2-1, with 9 bases identical to TRBD1. Trimming took 2 bases from V and 7 from J; bases not matched to a gene: 6. The CDR3 runs 15 residues. The V gene's germline CDR1 is SGHAT and CDR2 FQDESV (reference sequence). The CDR3, as DNA: TGTGCCAGCAGCTTACCAGGACAGGGGAGGAATGAGCAGTTCTTC. As protein: CASSLPGQGRNEQFF.

V and J are TRBV19 and TRBJ2-3, with 9 bases fitting TRBD2. The CDR3 contains 15 residues. V shed 6 bases, J shed 2 bases, and the junction held 6 bases outside the gene matches. Germline CDR1 LNHDA, CDR2 SQIVND (reference sequence). The CDR3 DNA sequence: TGTGCCAGTAGGGGCGGGAGGGCCCTCACAGATACGCAGTATTTT. Translation: CASRGGRALTDTQYF. The full variable domain, its missing parts supplied by reference TRBV19 and TRBJ2-3, is DGGITQSPKYLFRKEGQNVTLSCEQNLNHDAMYWYRQDPGQGLRLIYYSQIVNDFQKGDIAEGYSVSREKKESFPLTVTSAQKNPTAFYLCASRGGRALTDTQYFGPGTRLTVL.

This chain uses TRBV28 with TRBJ2-1, with D possibly being TRBD1 (6 bases). Trimming removed 3 bases from V and 0 bases from J, with 9 bases in between. Germline values: CDR1 MDHEN, CDR2 SYDVKM. This CDR3 is 15 amino acids long. CDR3 nucleotides: TGTGCCAGCAGTTTGGCAGGGGCCTCCTACAATGAGCAGTTCTTC. Translating it yields CASSLAGASYNEQFF.

The chain links TRBV11-3 to TRBJ2-7; D is perhaps TRBD1 (5 bases). V lost 5 bases, J lost 6 bases, and 14 bases lay in between. CDR1 is SGHNT, CDR2 YENEEA, per germline. The CDR3 is 13 residues long. In nucleotides, the CDR3 is TGTGCCAGCAGCCTGGGCAGGGTAGGCGAGCAGTACTTC. Translating gives CASSLGRVGEQYF.

The gene calls are TRBV5-1 and TRBJ2-5, with D perhaps matching TRBD1 (6 bases). The CDR3 sequence is 15 residues long. Germline assignment: CDR1 SGHRS and CDR2 YFSETQ. Trimming took 1 base from V and 4 from J, leaving 14 bases between them. DNA of the CDR3: TGCGCCAGCAGCTTGCTGGGGGCGGGTGGAGAGACCCAGTACTTC. Its translation is CASSLLGAGGETQYF.

The V call is TRBV18, the J call TRBJ1-2, with TRBD1 matching 9 bases. Germline V gene data show CDR1 as KGHSH and CDR2 as LQKENI. The CDR3 runs 17 residues. V was clipped by 2 bases and J by 6 bases; unmatched bases: 13. CDR3 protein: CASSPGSRTGVGDGYTF. The CDR3 nucleotides read TGTGCCAGCTCACCAGGAAGTCGGACAGGGGTTGGAGATGGCTACACCTTC.

V and J are TRBV7-2 and TRBJ2-2, with no clear D. Germline V lookup: CDR1 SGHTA, CDR2 FQGNSA. The CDR3 is 15 amino acids. Between the trimmed V and J ends, which lost 5 bases and 3 bases, there was a span of 13 bases. DNA for the CDR3: TGTGCCAGCAGCCCGAAAACGAGTCACACCGGGGAGCTGTTTTTT. Translated, it gives CASSPKTSHTGELFF.

This chain links TRBV27 with TRBJ2-2, with TRBD1 as a possible D gene (6 bases). Deletions cut 6 bases from V and 0 bases from J, with 11 bases between. Germline V lookup: CDR1 MNHEY, CDR2 SMNVEV (reference sequence). The CDR3 runs 15 residues. The CDR3: CASRYRTANTGELFF. CDR3 DNA sequence: TGTGCCAGCAGATACAGGACAGCGAACACCGGGGAGCTGTTTTTT.

J is TRBJ2-7 and V is TRBV7-9, with D hard to call. The V and J ends lost 2 bases and 4 bases respectively, with 12 bases between them. CDR3 length equals 14 residues. Germline-derived CDR1 and CDR2 are SEHNR and FQNEAQ (reference sequence). CDR3 coding DNA: TGTGCCAGCAGCTTAACAGAAGTAAGGTACGAGCAGTACTTC. The encoded protein is CASSLTEVRYEQYF. Using reference TRBV7-9 and TRBJ2-7 for the parts outside the CDR3, the full variable domain is DTGVSQNPRHKITKRGQNVTFRCDPISEHNRLYWYRQTLGQGPEFLTYFQNEAQLEKSRLLSDRFSAERPKGSFSTLEIQRTEQGDSAMYLCASSLTEVRYEQYFGPGTRLTVT.

This chain joins TRBV18 and TRBJ2-7; D is perhaps TRBD1 (6 bases). V was pared by 6 bases and J by 0 bases, with 15 bases between. This CDR3 has 15 amino acids. Per germline, CDR1 KGHSH and CDR2 LQKENI. The CDR3 region has the DNA TGTGCCAGCTCTCCTCGGGACACCAACTCCTACGAGCAGTACTTC. Protein product: CASSPRDTNSYEQYF.

V is TRBV18 and J is TRBJ2-2; TRBD2 aligns across 13 bases. The V segment lost 5 bases and the J segment 3 bases; nucleotides outside the gene matches: 6. The CDR3 loop spans 17 amino acids. Germline loops: CDR1 KGHSH, CDR2 LQKENI. CDR3 loop: CASSSTSGRADTGELFF. The CDR3 region has the DNA TGTGCCAGCTCATCTACTAGCGGGAGGGCCGACACCGGGGAGCTGTTTTTT.

This clone was found a few times. The chain combines TRBV4-1 with TRBJ2-2; D ambiguous. Germline-derived CDR1 and CDR2 are MGHRA and YSYEKL. Trimming removed 2 bases from V and 6 bases from J, with 7 bases in between. CDR3 length: 13 residues. CDR3 sequence reads: CASSQLMSGELFF. The CDR3 nucleotides are TGCGCCAGCAGCCAACTAATGTCCGGGGAGCTGTTTTTT.

CDR3 residues: CAWGGLAANIQYF. The CDR3 nucleotides read TGTGCCTGGGGGGGACTAGCAGCAAACATTCAGTACTTC. The V gene is TRBV30, the J gene TRBJ2-4, with 9 positions matching TRBD2. CDR1 is GTSNPN and CDR2 is SVGIG in the germline V gene (reference sequence). The V gene end was trimmed by 5 bases and the J gene end by 6 bases; junction bases not matched to a gene: 5. CDR3 length: 13 amino acids.

This chain joins TRBV28 and TRBJ1-3, with D hard to call. The CDR3 loop spans 13 amino acids. Per germline, CDR1 MDHEN and CDR2 SYDVKM. V lost 6 bases to trimming and J lost 2 bases, with 8 bases between them. The CDR3 spells CASRLAAGNTIYF. The CDR3 nucleotides read TGTGCCAGCAGGCTGGCTGCTGGAAACACCATATATTTT.

The chain joins TRBV5-4 to TRBJ1-2; possibly TRBD1 for D (6 bases). The CDR3 has 14 residues. Germline V CDR1 and CDR2: SGHNT, YYREEE (reference sequence). Trimming took 5 bases from V and 3 from J, leaving 14 bases between them. In nucleotides, the CDR3 is TGTGCCAGCAGAAAAACGACAGGAGACTATGGCTACACCTTC. It codes for CASRKTTGDYGYTF.